A selection of T cell receptor beta chains follows, all from one sample in a study of blood T cell repertoires in COVID-19. Repertoires were generated with immunoSEQ multiplex PCR, while TCRdb's copy carries only in-frame clones and drops some. The profile covers about 46,000 clones, with approximately 83% appearing a single time and roughly 34% taken by the ten largest. Material: peripheral blood. The receptors were gathered from a woman at least 80 years old with COVID-19, enrolled during active disease. Both conserved end residues are part of each CDR3. The D gene is left open where the match is weak. Only some rows state a clone size, as once, few, many or a class for expanded clones.

V gene: TRBV18
J gene: TRBJ2-4
clone size: .
D gene: TRBD1
CDR3 DNA: TGTGCCAGCTCACCCACCGGGACAGTTAACATTCAGTACTTC
CDR3 protein: CASSPTGTVNIQYF

V gene: TRBV3-1/TRBV3-2
J gene: TRBJ2-7
clone size: .
D gene: TRBD1
CDR3 DNA: TGTGCCAGTAGCGCCCGGGACAGGGACCACGAGCAGTACTTC
CDR3 protein: CASSARDRDHEQYF

V gene: TRBV6-2/TRBV6-3
J gene: TRBJ1-2
clone size: .
D gene: .
CDR3 DNA: TGTGCCAGCAGTATCCCCGGTGGTGGCTACACCTTC
CDR3 protein: CASSIPGGGYTF

V gene: TRBV2
J gene: TRBJ2-7
clone size: .
D gene: TRBD1
CDR3 DNA: TGTGCCAGCAGTCGGGACAGGGAGCTTGGCTACGAGCAGTACTTC
CDR3 protein: CASSRDRELGYEQYF

V gene: TRBV27
J gene: TRBJ1-1
clone size: .
D gene: .
CDR3 DNA: TGTGCCAGCAGTTCCCCCCCCTTGTTCGAAGCTTTCTTT
CDR3 protein: CASSSPPLFEAFF

V gene: TRBV27
J gene: TRBJ1-6
clone size: .
D gene: .
CDR3 DNA: TGTGCCAGCAGTCCGATACAGGGTGGCAATTCACCCCTCCACTTT
CDR3 protein: CASSPIQGGNSPLHF

V gene: TRBV27
J gene: TRBJ1-2
clone size: .
D gene: TRBD1
CDR3 DNA: TGTGCCAGCAGTTTACAGGGGGCGCCTGGCTACACCTTC
CDR3 protein: CASSLQGAPGYTF

V gene: TRBV11-3
J gene: TRBJ2-1
clone size: .
D gene: TRBD1
CDR3 DNA: TGTGCCAGCAGCCGGGACAGTGAGCAGTTCTTC
CDR3 protein: CASSRDSEQFF

V gene: TRBV5-1
J gene: TRBJ2-5
clone size: .
D gene: .
CDR3 DNA: TGCGCCAGCAGCTTGGAGGGAGGAAGGACGGAGACCCAGTACTTC
CDR3 protein: CASSLEGGRTETQYF

V gene: TRBV19
J gene: TRBJ1-1
clone size: .
D gene: TRBD1
CDR3 DNA: TGTGCCAGCAGGACAGGGAGAAACACTGAAGCTTTCTTT
CDR3 protein: CASRTGRNTEAFF

V gene: TRBV25-1
J gene: TRBJ2-3
clone size: .
D gene: TRBD2
CDR3 DNA: TGTGCCACCAGCGGGAGTGGGTCAAGGGATACGCAGTATTTT
CDR3 protein: CATSGSGSRDTQYF

V gene: TRBV6-2/TRBV6-3
J gene: TRBJ2-3
clone size: .
D gene: .
CDR3 DNA: TGTGCCAGCAGTTACTCGGGCAGGGTTACGCAGTATTTT
CDR3 protein: CASSYSGRVTQYF

V gene: TRBV12-3/TRBV12-4
J gene: TRBJ2-5
clone size: .
D gene: .
CDR3 DNA: TGTGCCAGCAGGAACAGGGCTCAAGAGACCCAGTACTTC
CDR3 protein: CASRNRAQETQYF

V gene: TRBV5-6
J gene: TRBJ1-1
clone size: .
D gene: .
CDR3 DNA: TGTGCCAGCAGCTTGGCTCTTACTCTACGGACTGAAGCTTTCTTT
CDR3 protein: CASSLALTLRTEAFF

V gene: TRBV4-2
J gene: TRBJ2-5
clone size: once
D gene: TRBD2
CDR3 DNA: TGTGCCAGCAGCCAACTGAGCGGGCGGGGGGGCCAAGAGACCCAGTACTTC
CDR3 protein: CASSQLSGRGGQETQYF

V gene: TRBV4-2
J gene: TRBJ2-7
clone size: .
D gene: TRBD2
CDR3 DNA: TGTGCCAGCAGCCAACTCTCGACGGGTGTGGGACTAGGCTACGAGCAGTACTTC
CDR3 protein: CASSQLSTGVGLGYEQYF

V gene: TRBV5-6
J gene: TRBJ1-3
clone size: .
D gene: .
CDR3 DNA: TGTGCCAGCAGCCCTAATCTGGGGGGGAGGTCTGGAAACACCATATATTTT
CDR3 protein: CASSPNLGGRSGNTIYF

V gene: TRBV29-1
J gene: TRBJ2-1
clone size: .
D gene: .
CDR3 DNA: TGCAGCGGCAGGGGATTCGAGCAGTTCTTC
CDR3 protein: CSGRGFEQFF

V gene: TRBV7-6
J gene: TRBJ2-1
clone size: .
D gene: .
CDR3 DNA: TGTGCCAGCAGCATCCTTAAGCCCTACAATGAGCAGTTCTTC
CDR3 protein: CASSILKPYNEQFF

V gene: TRBV4-1
J gene: TRBJ1-2
clone size: .
D gene: .
CDR3 DNA: TGCGCCAGCAGCCGACAGGACAGCCTAAACTATGGCTACACCTTC
CDR3 protein: CASSRQDSLNYGYTF

V gene: TRBV9
J gene: TRBJ2-1
clone size: .
D gene: .
CDR3 DNA: TGTGCCAGCAGCTATTACAATGAGCAGTTCTTC
CDR3 protein: CASSYYNEQFF

V gene: TRBV5-1
J gene: TRBJ2-3
clone size: .
D gene: .
CDR3 DNA: TGCGCCAGCAGCTTGGGGGAGACTAAACGCACAGATACGCAGTATTTT
CDR3 protein: CASSLGETKRTDTQYF

V gene: TRBV6-2/TRBV6-3
J gene: TRBJ2-3
clone size: .
D gene: TRBD2
CDR3 DNA: TGTGCCAGCAGTCGACTAGCGGGGGGGGATACGCAGTATTTT
CDR3 protein: CASSRLAGGDTQYF

V gene: TRBV19
J gene: TRBJ1-2
clone size: .
D gene: TRBD1
CDR3 DNA: TGTGCCAGTGGGACAGCGTATGGCTACACCTTC
CDR3 protein: CASGTAYGYTF

V gene: TRBV19
J gene: TRBJ1-5
clone size: .
D gene: .
CDR3 DNA: TGTGCCAGTAGTATACACCGGGGGTTGGCGGCTATAGATCAGCCCCAGCATTTT
CDR3 protein: CASSIHRGLAAIDQPQHF

V gene: TRBV5-1
J gene: TRBJ2-1
clone size: .
D gene: .
CDR3 DNA: TGCGCCAGCAGCTGGAGGCCCTTAAGACAGGTCACGACGGACGATGAGCAGTTCTTC
CDR3 protein: CASSWRPLRQVTTDDEQFF

V gene: TRBV11-2
J gene: TRBJ1-1
clone size: once
D gene: TRBD1
CDR3 DNA: TGTGCCGTTCTTATTTCGACAGGGTGGGGAACTGAAGCTTTCTTT
CDR3 protein: CAVLISTGWGTEAFF

V gene: TRBV19
J gene: TRBJ1-5
clone size: .
D gene: .
CDR3 DNA: TGTGCCAGTAGTCTCTTTACCCTCAGGGGTTCGGATCAGCCCCAGCATTTT
CDR3 protein: CASSLFTLRGSDQPQHF

V gene: TRBV20-1
J gene: TRBJ1-2
clone size: once
D gene: .
CDR3 DNA: TGCAGTGCTAGATTAAGGAGAGGCTACACCTTC
CDR3 protein: CSARLRRGYTF

V gene: TRBV2
J gene: TRBJ1-3
clone size: .
D gene: .
CDR3 DNA: TGTGTTTCCAAGGCCAGGGGAAACACCATATATTTT
CDR3 protein: CVSKARGNTIYF

V gene: TRBV19
J gene: TRBJ2-7
clone size: .
D gene: TRBD1
CDR3 DNA: TGTGCCAGTAGCCGGGACAGGGGAAGCTCCTACGAGCAGTACTTC
CDR3 protein: CASSRDRGSSYEQYF

V gene: TRBV18
J gene: TRBJ2-7
clone size: .
D gene: .
CDR3 DNA: TGTGCCAGCTCACCATACAGGGACCTAAACTACGAGCAGTACTTC
CDR3 protein: CASSPYRDLNYEQYF

V gene: TRBV5-5
J gene: TRBJ2-1
clone size: .
D gene: .
CDR3 DNA: TGTGCCAGCAGGAGGACGGGGAGCTCCTACAATGAGCAGTTCTTC
CDR3 protein: CASRRTGSSYNEQFF

V gene: TRBV4-3
J gene: TRBJ2-7
clone size: .
D gene: .
CDR3 DNA: TGCGCCAGCAGCGAAGGACGGGCCTACGAGCAGTACTTC
CDR3 protein: CASSEGRAYEQYF

V gene: TRBV6-5
J gene: TRBJ1-1
clone size: .
D gene: TRBD1
CDR3 DNA: TGTGCCAGCAGACCAGGGGGGCCCTTGAACACTGAAGCTTTCTTT
CDR3 protein: CASRPGGPLNTEAFF

V gene: TRBV5-1
J gene: TRBJ2-5
clone size: .
D gene: TRBD2
CDR3 DNA: TGCGCCAGCAGCTCTATAGCGGGGGGGAAAGAGACCCAGTACTTC
CDR3 protein: CASSSIAGGKETQYF

V gene: TRBV21-1
J gene: TRBJ1-2
clone size: .
D gene: .
CDR3 DNA: TGTGCCAGACCCTCGGGTTGTCACGGACAGGGAAAATATGGTGGCTACACCTTC
CDR3 protein: CARPSGCHGQGKYGGYTF

V gene: TRBV19
J gene: TRBJ2-7
clone size: .
D gene: .
CDR3 DNA: TGTGCCAGTAGTATTGGCGACAGAATCTACGAGCAGTACTTC
CDR3 protein: CASSIGDRIYEQYF

V gene: TRBV29-1
J gene: TRBJ1-4
clone size: .
D gene: .
CDR3 DNA: TGCAGCGGGGTGGACGGAGGGGATGAAAAACTGTTTTTT
CDR3 protein: CSGVDGGDEKLFF

V gene: TRBV3-1/TRBV3-2
J gene: TRBJ2-7
clone size: .
D gene: .
CDR3 DNA: TGTGCCAGCAGCCCAACTCCCCCGGGATCCTACGAGCAGTACTTC
CDR3 protein: CASSPTPPGSYEQYF

V gene: TRBV19
J gene: TRBJ2-7
clone size: .
D gene: .
CDR3 DNA: TGTGCCAGTAGTACCACAGGGTGGGGGACCTACGAGCAGTACTTC
CDR3 protein: CASSTTGWGTYEQYF

V gene: TRBV5-1
J gene: TRBJ2-7
clone size: .
D gene: .
CDR3 DNA: TGCGCCAGCAGCGTGGCCCGGGATACCTACGAGCAGTACTTC
CDR3 protein: CASSVARDTYEQYF

V gene: TRBV6-2/TRBV6-3
J gene: TRBJ2-3
clone size: .
D gene: .
CDR3 DNA: TGTGCCAGCGGCCAGGGGGGGGCGGATACGCAGTATTTT
CDR3 protein: CASGQGGADTQYF

V gene: TRBV4-1
J gene: TRBJ1-2
clone size: .
D gene: TRBD1
CDR3 DNA: TGCGCCAGCAGCCAAGATGAGGGACAGGGGAGGTATGGCTACACCTTC
CDR3 protein: CASSQDEGQGRYGYTF

V gene: TRBV23-1
J gene: TRBJ2-1
clone size: .
D gene: .
CDR3 DNA: TGCGCCAGCAGTCAGCCATCCGAAAGGGAGCCCAATGAGCAGTTCTTC
CDR3 protein: CASSQPSEREPNEQFF

V gene: TRBV7-2
J gene: TRBJ2-1
clone size: .
D gene: TRBD1
CDR3 DNA: TGTGCCAGCAGACAGGACAGGGGAGGCTACAATGAGCAGTTCTTC
CDR3 protein: CASRQDRGGYNEQFF

V gene: TRBV10-3
J gene: TRBJ2-2
clone size: .
D gene: TRBD2
CDR3 DNA: TGTGCCATCAGTGGGGGGGGACCCGGGGAGCTGTTTTTT
CDR3 protein: CAISGGGPGELFF

V gene: TRBV4-3
J gene: TRBJ1-4
clone size: .
D gene: .
CDR3 DNA: TGCGCCAGCAGCCAAGACCCCCCGGGACTTTACAGTGGAGCTAATGAAAAACTGTTTTTT
CDR3 protein: CASSQDPPGLYSGANEKLFF

V gene: TRBV7-2
J gene: TRBJ2-1
clone size: .
D gene: TRBD1
CDR3 DNA: TGTGCCAGCAGCCCCGGGACAGGAGGGTTCTTC
CDR3 protein: CASSPGTGGFF

V gene: TRBV2
J gene: TRBJ2-1
clone size: .
D gene: TRBD2
CDR3 DNA: TGTGCCAGCACCATAGCGGGATCCTACAATGAGCAGTTCTTC
CDR3 protein: CASTIAGSYNEQFF

V gene: TRBV6-4
J gene: TRBJ1-1
clone size: .
D gene: .
CDR3 DNA: TGTGCCAGCAGTGACCAAAGGGGAGGACGAACTGAAGCTTTCTTT
CDR3 protein: CASSDQRGGRTEAFF

V gene: TRBV9
J gene: TRBJ2-7
clone size: .
D gene: TRBD2
CDR3 DNA: TGTGCCAGCAGCGTAGGACTAGCGGGAGCACAAAACGAGCAGTACTTC
CDR3 protein: CASSVGLAGAQNEQYF

V gene: TRBV6-2/TRBV6-3
J gene: TRBJ1-3
clone size: .
D gene: TRBD1
CDR3 DNA: TGTGCCAGCAGTAGGGGACAGCTCTCTGGAAACACCATATATTTT
CDR3 protein: CASSRGQLSGNTIYF

V gene: TRBV5-1
J gene: TRBJ2-7
clone size: .
D gene: TRBD2
CDR3 DNA: TGCGCCAGCAGCTTAGGATCCGGGACTATCGTCGGCGAGCAGTACTTC
CDR3 protein: CASSLGSGTIVGEQYF

V gene: TRBV5-1
J gene: TRBJ1-1
clone size: .
D gene: .
CDR3 DNA: TGCGCCAGCAGCCCCTTAGGGGCGAGCACTGAAGCTTTCTTT
CDR3 protein: CASSPLGASTEAFF

V gene: TRBV7-3
J gene: TRBJ1-2
clone size: .
D gene: TRBD1
CDR3 DNA: TGTGCCAGCAGCGAGGGACAGGGGTATGGCTACACCTTC
CDR3 protein: CASSEGQGYGYTF

V gene: TRBV4-2
J gene: TRBJ2-1
clone size: .
D gene: .
CDR3 DNA: TGTGCCAGCAGCCACTACAAGGGGCGCGGTGAGCAGTTCTTC
CDR3 protein: CASSHYKGRGEQFF

V gene: TRBV28
J gene: TRBJ2-5
clone size: .
D gene: .
CDR3 DNA: TGTGCCAGCAGGGCCCAGGGGAAACCAGAGACCCAGTACTTC
CDR3 protein: CASRAQGKPETQYF

V gene: TRBV10-3
J gene: TRBJ1-2
clone size: .
D gene: TRBD1
CDR3 DNA: TGTGCCATCAGTCCCGATAGGACAGGGGGACGGAATGGCTACACCTTC
CDR3 protein: CAISPDRTGGRNGYTF